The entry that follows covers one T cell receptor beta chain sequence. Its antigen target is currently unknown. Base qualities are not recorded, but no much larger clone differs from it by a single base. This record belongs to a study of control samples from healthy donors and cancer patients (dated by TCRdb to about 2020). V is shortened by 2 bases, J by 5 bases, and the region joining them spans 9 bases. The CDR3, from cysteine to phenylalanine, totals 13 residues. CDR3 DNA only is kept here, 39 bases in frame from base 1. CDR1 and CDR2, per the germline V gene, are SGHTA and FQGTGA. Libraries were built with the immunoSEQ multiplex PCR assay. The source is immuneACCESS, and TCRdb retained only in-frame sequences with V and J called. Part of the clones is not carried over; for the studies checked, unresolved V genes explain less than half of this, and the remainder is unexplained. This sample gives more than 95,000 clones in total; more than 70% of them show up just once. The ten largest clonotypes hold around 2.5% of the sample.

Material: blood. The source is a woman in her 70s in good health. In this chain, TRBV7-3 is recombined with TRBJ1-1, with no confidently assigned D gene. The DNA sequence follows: TGTGCCAGCAGCTTAGGTGGGGAGACTGAAGCTTTCTTT. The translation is CASSLGGETEAFF.